This TCR beta chain came from a study of T cell responses to AZD1222 COVID-19 vaccine. CDR3 length: 15 residues. From germline, CDR1 is SGHNT and CDR2 YYREEE (reference sequence). The V gene lost 1 base and the J gene lost 0 bases, with 8 bases spanning the gap. Some clones are missing from TCRdb's copy, which holds only in-frame ones; the method was immunoSEQ multiplex PCR. This sample has about 60,000 clones, with approximately 85% found just once. This clonotype was obtained from an adult in good health. The sample here was peripheral blood, taken on day 0 of MenACWY control vaccination. The gene calls are TRBV5-4 and TRBJ1-3; D is possibly TRBD1 (5 bases). The CDR3 spells CASSLWGLSGNTIYF. CDR3 nucleotides: TGTGCCAGCAGCTTGTGGGGCCTCTCTGGAAACACCATATATTTT.